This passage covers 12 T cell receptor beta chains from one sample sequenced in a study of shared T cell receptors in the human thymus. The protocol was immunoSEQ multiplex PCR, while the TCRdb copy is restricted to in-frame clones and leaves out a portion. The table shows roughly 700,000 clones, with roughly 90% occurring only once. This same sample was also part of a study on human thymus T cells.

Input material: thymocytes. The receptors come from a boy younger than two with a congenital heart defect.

The CDR3 protein is CASSQEEGGNEQFF. The CDR3 coding sequence is TGTGCCAGCAGCCAAGAGGAGGGCGGGAATGAGCAGTTCTTC. The J gene is TRBJ2-1, the V gene TRBV14; TRBD2 might be the D (6 bases). Trimming cost V 0 bases and J 7 bases, with 10 bases left between them. Germline loops: CDR1 SGHDN, CDR2 FVKESK. CDR3 length: 14 amino acids. Full variable domain (remainder filled in from reference TRBV14 and TRBJ2-1): EAGVTQFPSHSVIEKGQTVTLRCDPISGHDNLYWYRRVMGKEIKFLLHFVKESKQDESGMPNNRFLAERTGGTYSTLKVQPAELEDSGVYFCASSQEEGGNEQFFGPGTRLTVL.

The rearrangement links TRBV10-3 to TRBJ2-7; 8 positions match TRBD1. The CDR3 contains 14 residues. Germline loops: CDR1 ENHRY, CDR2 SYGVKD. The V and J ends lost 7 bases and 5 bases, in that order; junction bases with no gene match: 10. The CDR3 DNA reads TGTGCCATCACCTTGGACAGGGCTTTCAACGAGCAGTACTTC. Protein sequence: CAITLDRAFNEQYF.

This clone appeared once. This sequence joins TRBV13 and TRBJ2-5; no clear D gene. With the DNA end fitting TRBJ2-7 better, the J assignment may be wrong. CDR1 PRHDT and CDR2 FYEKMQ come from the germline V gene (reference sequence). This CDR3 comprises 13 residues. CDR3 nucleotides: TGTGCCAGCAGCTTCAAACCTACCTACGAGCAGTACTTC. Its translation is CASSFKPTYEQYF.

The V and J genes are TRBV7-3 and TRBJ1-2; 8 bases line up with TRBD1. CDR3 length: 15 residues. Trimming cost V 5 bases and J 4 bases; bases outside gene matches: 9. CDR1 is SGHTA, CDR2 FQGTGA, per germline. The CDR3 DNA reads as TGTGCCAGCAGCCCGGGACAGGCGTTCCGCTATGGCTACACCTTC. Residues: CASSPGQAFRYGYTF.

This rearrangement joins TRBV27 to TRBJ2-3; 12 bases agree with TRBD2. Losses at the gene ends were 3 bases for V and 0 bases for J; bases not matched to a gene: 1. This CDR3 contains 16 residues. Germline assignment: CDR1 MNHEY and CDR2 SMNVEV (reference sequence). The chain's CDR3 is CASSFGTSGSTDTQYF. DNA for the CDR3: TGTGCCAGCAGTTTTGGGACTAGCGGGAGCACAGATACGCAGTATTTT.

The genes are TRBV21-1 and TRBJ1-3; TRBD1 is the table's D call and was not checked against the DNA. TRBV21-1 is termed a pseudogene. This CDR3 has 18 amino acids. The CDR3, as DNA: TGTGCCAGCAGCAAAGGGGGCCGTGTGAGTGTCTCTGGAAACACCATATATTTT. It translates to CASSKGGRVSVSGNTIYF.

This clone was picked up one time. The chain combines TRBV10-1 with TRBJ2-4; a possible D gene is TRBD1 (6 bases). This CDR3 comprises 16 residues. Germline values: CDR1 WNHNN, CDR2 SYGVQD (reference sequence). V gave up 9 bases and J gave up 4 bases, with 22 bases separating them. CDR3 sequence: CARANRDTSPKNIQYF. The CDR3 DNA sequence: TGCGCCAGGGCCAACAGGGATACTTCTCCAAAAAACATTCAGTACTTC.

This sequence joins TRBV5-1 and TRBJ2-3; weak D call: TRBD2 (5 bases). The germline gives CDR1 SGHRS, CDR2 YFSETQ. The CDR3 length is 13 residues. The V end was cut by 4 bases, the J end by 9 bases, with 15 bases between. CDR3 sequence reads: CASSDPAGRTQYF. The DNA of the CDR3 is TGCGCCAGCAGCGACCCCGCGGGCCGAACGCAGTATTTT.

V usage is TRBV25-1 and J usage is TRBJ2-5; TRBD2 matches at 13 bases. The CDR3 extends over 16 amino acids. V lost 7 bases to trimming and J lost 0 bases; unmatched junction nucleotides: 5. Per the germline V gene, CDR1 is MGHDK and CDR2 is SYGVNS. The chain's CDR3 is CASNGTSGTYQETQYF. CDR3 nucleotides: TGTGCCAGCAACGGGACTAGCGGGACGTACCAAGAGACCCAGTACTTC.

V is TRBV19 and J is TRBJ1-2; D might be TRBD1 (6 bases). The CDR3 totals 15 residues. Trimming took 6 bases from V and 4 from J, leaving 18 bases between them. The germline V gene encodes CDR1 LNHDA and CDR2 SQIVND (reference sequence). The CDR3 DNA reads TGTGCCAGTAGCCGGGTCACACAGGGAGTCTATGGCTACACCTTC. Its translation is CASSRVTQGVYGYTF.

The CDR3 nucleotides read TGTGCCAGCACAGAAGCCGAGGGGGCAAGGGCGTATAGCAATCAGCCCCAGCATTTT. Its translation: CASTEAEGARAYSNQPQHF. The V gene is TRBV28, the J gene TRBJ1-5, with TRBD1 matching over 7 bases. V dropped 7 bases and J dropped 0; count of bases not matched to a gene: 18. This CDR3 is 19 amino acids long. Germline CDR1 and CDR2: MDHEN and SYDVKM.

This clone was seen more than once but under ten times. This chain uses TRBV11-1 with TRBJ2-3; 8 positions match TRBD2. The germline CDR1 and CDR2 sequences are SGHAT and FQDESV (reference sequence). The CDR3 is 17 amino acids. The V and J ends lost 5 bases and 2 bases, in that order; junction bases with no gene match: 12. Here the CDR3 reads CASSTLAGGGNTDTQYF. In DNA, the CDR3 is TGTGCCAGCAGCACCCTCGCGGGGGGCGGAAACACAGATACGCAGTATTTT.